A single sample is the source of the 15 T cell receptor beta chains below, sequenced in a study of shared clonotypes between healthy human individuals. TCRdb's copy holds only in-frame clones and misses some; the assay was immunoSEQ multiplex PCR. The sample carries roughly 1.4 million clones, roughly 98.5% recorded once. The sequencing sample was made of naive CD4+ T cells sorted from blood. Subset here: CD45RA+ positively selected. These receptors were collected from a man under 40 in good health.

The chain employs TRBV30 and TRBJ1-1; D gene ambiguous. Germline CDR1 and CDR2: GTSNPN and SVGIG (reference sequence). With 3 bases removed from V and 5 bases from J, the gap between germline ends came to 13 bases. This CDR3 has 13 residues. CDR3 DNA sequence: TGTGCCTGGAGGAAGGGCAGGTTGACTGAAGCTTTCTTT. Protein product: CAWRKGRLTEAFF. The full variable domain, its missing parts supplied by reference TRBV30 and TRBJ1-1, is SQTIHQWPATLVQPVGSPLSLECTVEGTSNPNLYWYRQAAGRGLQLLFYSVGIGQISSEVPQNLSASRPQDRQFILSSKKLLLSDSGFYLCAWRKGRLTEAFFGQGTRLTVV.

This sequence joins TRBV2 and TRBJ1-5; D is unresolved. The CDR3 contains 14 residues. Germline loops: CDR1 SNHLY, CDR2 FYNNEI. V was shortened by 1 base and J by 7 bases, with 11 bases between the two germline ends. The chain's CDR3 is CASSEDFTLQPQHF. The CDR3 DNA sequence: TGTGCCAGCAGTGAAGACTTTACATTGCAGCCCCAGCATTTT.

Here the CDR3 reads CASSKGPHGGEKLFF. The CDR3 nucleotides are TGTGCCAGCAGTAAAGGGCCTCACGGGGGTGAAAAACTGTTTTTT. The V call is TRBV6-5, the J call TRBJ1-4, with D perhaps matching TRBD1 (5 bases). CDR1 is MNHEY and CDR2 is SVGAGI in the germline V gene. V gave up 5 bases and J gave up 7 bases, with 17 bases separating them. The CDR3 sequence is 15 residues long.

DNA for the CDR3: TGTGCCAGCAGCCCAGTGACAGTAACCTACGAGCAGTACTTC. As protein: CASSPVTVTYEQYF. The chain recombines TRBV7-9 with TRBJ2-7; TRBD1 might be the D (5 bases). CDR1 SEHNR and CDR2 FQNEAQ come from the germline V gene (reference sequence). V shed 5 bases and J shed 2 bases, with 13 bases lying between them. There are 14 residues in the CDR3. Full variable domain (rest looked up from reference TRBV7-9 and TRBJ2-7): DTGVSQNPRHKITKRGQNVTFRCDPISEHNRLYWYRQTLGQGPEFLTYFQNEAQLEKSRLLSDRFSAERPKGSFSTLEIQRTEQGDSAMYLCASSPVTVTYEQYFGPGTRLTVT.

The chain combines TRBV18 with TRBJ2-2, with TRBD1 as a possible D gene (6 bases). Germline CDR1 KGHSH, CDR2 LQKENI. The CDR3 has 15 amino acids. The V end was cut by 2 bases, the J end by 5 bases, with 12 bases between. The DNA of the CDR3 is TGTGCCAGCTCACCAATACAGGGATTTACCGGGGAGCTGTTTTTT. Amino acids: CASSPIQGFTGELFF.

In regard to this clone: Other DNA sequences from this sample encode an identical CDR3 as well. The rearrangement uses TRBV7-2 and TRBJ2-5; unclear D gene. Trimming removed 3 bases from V and 5 bases from J, with 10 bases in between. The CDR3 consists of 13 residues. Germline V lookup: CDR1 SGHTA, CDR2 FQGNSA. CDR3 protein: CASSLARRETQYF. For the CDR3, the DNA is TGTGCCAGCAGCTTGGCGCGCCGGGAGACCCAGTACTTC.

The V gene is TRBV4-1, the J gene TRBJ1-5, with D perhaps matching TRBD1 (5 bases). Germline values: CDR1 MGHRA, CDR2 YSYEKL. The V end was cut by 2 bases, the J end by 1 base, with 18 bases between. This CDR3 region has 18 residues. This CDR3 reads CASSQFPTRDGSNQPQHF. Here the CDR3 DNA reads TGCGCCAGCAGCCAATTCCCCACTAGGGACGGGAGCAATCAGCCCCAGCATTTT.

V usage is TRBV5-3 and J usage is TRBJ2-1; 8 positions agree with TRBD2. TRBV5-3 is an open reading frame whose function is uncertain. The junction had 7 bases not matched to a gene; V was cut back by 4 bases and J by 4 bases. This CDR3 comprises 15 residues. The CDR3 is CARSPGLAEYNEQFF. The CDR3 DNA is TGTGCCAGAAGCCCTGGACTAGCAGAGTACAATGAGCAGTTCTTC.

The rearrangement links TRBV9 to TRBJ1-1, with a tentative D call TRBD1 (5 bases). The germline gives CDR1 SGDLS, CDR2 YYNGEE. This CDR3 contains 12 residues. The CDR3 reads CASSQGDTEAFF. CDR3 bases: TGTGCGAGTAGCCAGGGTGACACTGAAGCTTTCTTT.

J is TRBJ2-3 and V is TRBV6-4; 10 bases agree with TRBD2. With 5 bases clipped from V and 4 bases from J, the junction kept 6 bases outside the gene matches. This CDR3 is 15 amino acids long. Germline V gene data show CDR1 as MRHNA and CDR2 as SNTAGT. The CDR3 coding sequence is TGTGCCAGCAGTTCTAGCGGGAGTGGCGCAGATACGCAGTATTTT. As protein: CASSSSGSGADTQYF.

The J gene is TRBJ2-7, the V gene TRBV10-3, with D maybe TRBD2 (6 bases). CDR3 size: 14 residues. In germline, CDR1 is ENHRY, CDR2 SYGVKD. V lost 7 bases, J lost 0 bases, and 13 bases lay in between. The CDR3 here is CAIKGRGNSYEQYF. CDR3 sequence (DNA): TGTGCCATCAAAGGTCGCGGGAACTCCTACGAGCAGTACTTC.

The V and J genes are TRBV2 and TRBJ2-7, with D possibly matching TRBD2 (5 bases). CDR3 size: 13 residues. Trimming removed 7 bases from V and 1 base from J, with 11 bases in between. In germline, CDR1 is SNHLY, CDR2 FYNNEI. The CDR3 spells CASKRTLSYEQYF. The CDR3 nucleotides read TGTGCCAGCAAAAGGACTCTTTCCTACGAGCAGTACTTC.

The V and J genes are TRBV7-9 and TRBJ1-1; D gene uncertain. This CDR3 comprises 10 residues. With 2 bases removed from V and 7 bases from J, the gap between germline ends came to 2 bases. In germline, CDR1 is SEHNR, CDR2 FQNEAQ (reference sequence). CDR3 sequence: CASSLIEAFF. In nucleotides, the CDR3 is TGTGCCAGCAGCTTAATTGAAGCTTTCTTT.

The CDR3 loop reads CASSLGTGGSEQFF. The CDR3 DNA sequence: TGCGCCAGCAGCTTGGGCACAGGGGGCAGTGAGCAGTTCTTC. The chain uses TRBV5-1 and TRBJ2-1; 9 nucleotides line up with TRBD1. Germline trimming cut 0 bases from V and 9 bases from J; bases unmatched to any gene: 4. CDR1 is SGHRS, CDR2 YFSETQ, per germline. This CDR3 is 14 amino acids long.

The chain couples TRBV27 to TRBJ2-3; 7 bases fit TRBD2. The CDR3 consists of 16 residues. Germline-derived CDR1 and CDR2 are MNHEY and SMNVEV (reference sequence). The V and J ends lost 1 base and 2 bases, in that order; junction bases with no gene match: 6. Written as DNA, the CDR3 is TGTGCCAGCAGTTTATTGGCGGGAGTGAACACAGATACGCAGTATTTT. Encoded protein: CASSLLAGVNTDTQYF.